This TCR beta chain was retrieved from a study of breast tumors, draining lymph nodes, adjacent tissues. Breast cancer patients provided tissue from their axillary draining lymph nodes. Points from the study as a whole: Tumors had less TCR diversity than lymph nodes, more than nontumor tissue. That most tumor T cells come from lymph nodes remained unproven.

From the multiplex PCR reads, TCRdb called clonotypes with MiXCR, one entry per CDR3 protein. The sample has some 130,000 distinct CDR3 sequences, 21% seen once. The sample holds many counts of this clonotype. Its target is unknown. V shed 5 bases, J shed 4 bases, and the junction held 8 bases outside the gene matches. Germline V gives CDR1 SEHNR, CDR2 FQNEAQ (reference sequence). The CDR3 runs to 16 residues. This chain uses TRBV7-9 with TRBJ1-4; 9 bases align to TRBD1. Sample: axillary lymph node tissue. This TCR was sampled from a female donor with breast cancer. Some clones in this sample may be carry-over from other donors' samples. The CDR3: CASSDQPGQGNEKLFF. The CDR3 nucleotides are TGTGCCAGCAGCGATCAACCGGGACAGGGTAATGAAAAACTGTTTTTT.